The present TCR beta chain was sequenced within a study of blood T cell repertoires in COVID-19. Study summary: Specimens from acute and convalescent COVID-19 originated in the United States, Italy and Spain. From T cells, B-cell-depleted T cells, or PBMCs came the material, which was cDNA or gDNA.

Patients of the Seattle cohort, enrolled during active infection, were followed longitudinally. The authors' processing: Counts of nucleated cells, estimated from reference gene primer amplification, were obtained. Sequencing was performed with immunoSEQ multiplex PCR; in TCRdb, only in-frame clones are kept and a portion is missing. Clonal size and the V and J genes are those of that table, whereas D and trimming came from the DNA. The table lists 150,000 to 200,000 clones, around 80% of them singletons. The germline V gene has CDR1 SGHNT and CDR2 YYREEE (reference sequence). Trimming took 4 bases from V and 8 from J; bases not matched to a gene: 6. The CDR3 has 13 residues.

This clonotype was sampled from a woman aged 55-70 years with COVID-19, enrolled during active disease. Sequencing was done on a sample of peripheral blood. The chain recombines TRBV5-4 with TRBJ2-1, with 7 bases identical to TRBD2. CDR3 region: CASSLMGGDEQFF. The DNA of the CDR3 is TGTGCCAGCAGCCTGATGGGGGGGGATGAGCAGTTCTTC. The full variable domain, in which reference TRBV5-4 and TRBJ2-1 provide the parts outside the CDR3, is ETGVTQSPTHLIKTRGQQVTLRCSSQSGHNTVSWYQQALGQGPQFIFQYYREEENGRGNFPPRFSGLQFPNYSSELNVNALELDDSALYLCASSLMGGDEQFFGPGTRLTVL.